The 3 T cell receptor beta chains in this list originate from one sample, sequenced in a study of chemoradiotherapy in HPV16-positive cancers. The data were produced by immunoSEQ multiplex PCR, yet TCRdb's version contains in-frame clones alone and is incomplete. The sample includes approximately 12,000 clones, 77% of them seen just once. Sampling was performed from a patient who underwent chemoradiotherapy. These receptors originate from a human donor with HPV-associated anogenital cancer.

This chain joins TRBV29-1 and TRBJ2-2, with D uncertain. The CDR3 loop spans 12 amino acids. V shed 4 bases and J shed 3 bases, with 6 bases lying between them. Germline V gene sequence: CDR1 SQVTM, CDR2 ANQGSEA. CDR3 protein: CSVARYTGELFF. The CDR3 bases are TGCAGCGTTGCTAGGTACACCGGGGAGCTGTTTTTT.

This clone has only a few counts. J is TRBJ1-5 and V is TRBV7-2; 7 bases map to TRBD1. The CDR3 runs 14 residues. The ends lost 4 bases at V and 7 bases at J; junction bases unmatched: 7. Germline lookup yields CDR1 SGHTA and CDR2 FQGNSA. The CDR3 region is CASSSDRRQQPQHF. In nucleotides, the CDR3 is TGTGCCAGCAGCTCGGACAGGAGACAACAGCCCCAGCATTTT.

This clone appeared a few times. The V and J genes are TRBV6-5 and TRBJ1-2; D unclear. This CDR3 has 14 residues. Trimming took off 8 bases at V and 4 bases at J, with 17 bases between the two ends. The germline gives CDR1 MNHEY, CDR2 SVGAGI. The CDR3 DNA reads TGTGCCAGCCAACGGGCAAGAGGATCCTATGGCTACACCTTC. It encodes CASQRARGSYGYTF.